This T cell receptor (beta chain) was sequenced for a study of CD8+ T cells in alopecia areata. Across the whole study: Those treated were given oral tofacitinib at 5 to 10 mg twice daily.

The treatment was: oral pan-JAK inhibitor, 5-10 mg twice daily. Researchers took lesional scalp punch biopsies and peripheral blood from people who were alopecia areata patients. Extracted from the samples, RNA was reverse transcribed into cDNA to serve as the sequencing template. Measured with immunoSEQ multiplex PCR; TCRdb has only the in-frame clones, and not every one. The table has approximately 180,000 clones, approximately 52% seen once. A remark on this clone: Its target is unknown.

J lost 6 bases, V lost 0 bases, and 2 bases had no gene match. Germline V CDR1 and CDR2: GTSNPN, SVGIG (reference sequence). The CDR3 loop spans 13 amino acids. Overall study findings and caveats: Clonality exceeded that of normal scalp in lesional scalp, most notably in alopecia totalis/universalis. Expanded CD8+ clones among the top 100, as well as scalp clonality, were significantly decreased by tofacitinib.

This TCR derives from a human donor with alopecia areata. The rearrangement joins TRBV30 to TRBJ2-5; TRBD1 agrees at 9 bases. This material consisted of CD4+ T cells sorted from blood, taken around week 55, from a patient treated with tofacitinib. CDR3 sequence (DNA): TGTGCCTGGAGTGTGGGACAGGGAAAGACCCAGTACTTC. Encoded protein: CAWSVGQGKTQYF.